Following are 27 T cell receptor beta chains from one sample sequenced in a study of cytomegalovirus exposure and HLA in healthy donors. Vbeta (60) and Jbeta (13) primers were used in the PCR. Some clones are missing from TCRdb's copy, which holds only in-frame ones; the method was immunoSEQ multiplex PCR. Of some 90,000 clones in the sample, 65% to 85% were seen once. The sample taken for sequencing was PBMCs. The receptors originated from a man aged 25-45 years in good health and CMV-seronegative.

This CDR3 reads CASSQPTGKTIYEQYF. In nucleotides, the CDR3 is TGCGCCAGCAGCCAGCCGACAGGGAAGACCATCTACGAGCAGTACTTC. The V and J genes are TRBV4-1 and TRBJ2-7, with 7 bases matching TRBD1. The ends lost 3 bases at V and 3 bases at J; junction bases unmatched: 11. The CDR3 runs to 16 residues. CDR1 and CDR2 from the germline V gene are MGHRA and YSYEKL.

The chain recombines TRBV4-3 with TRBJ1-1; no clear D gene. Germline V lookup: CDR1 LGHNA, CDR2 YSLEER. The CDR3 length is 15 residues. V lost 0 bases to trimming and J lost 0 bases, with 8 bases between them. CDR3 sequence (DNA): TGCGCCAGCAGCCAAGATGGCAGAATGAACACTGAAGCTTTCTTT. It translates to CASSQDGRMNTEAFF.

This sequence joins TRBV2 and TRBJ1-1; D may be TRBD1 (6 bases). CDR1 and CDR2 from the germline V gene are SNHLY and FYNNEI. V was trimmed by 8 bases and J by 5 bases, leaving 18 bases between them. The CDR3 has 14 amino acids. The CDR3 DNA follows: TGTGCCAGCGGATCCAGGGGATATGGTACTGAAGCTTTCTTT. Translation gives CASGSRGYGTEAFF.

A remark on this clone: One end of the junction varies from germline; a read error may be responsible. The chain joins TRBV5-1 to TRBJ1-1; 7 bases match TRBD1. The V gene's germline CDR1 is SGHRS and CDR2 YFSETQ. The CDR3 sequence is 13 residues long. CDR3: CAGSSDRDTEAFF. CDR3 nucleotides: TGCGCCGGCAGCTCCGACAGGGACACTGAAGCTTTCTTT.

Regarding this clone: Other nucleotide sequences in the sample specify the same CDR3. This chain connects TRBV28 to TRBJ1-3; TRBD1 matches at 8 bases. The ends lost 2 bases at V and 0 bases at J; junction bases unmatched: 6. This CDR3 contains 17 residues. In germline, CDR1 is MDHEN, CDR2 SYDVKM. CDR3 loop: CASSLGTGRSSGNTIYF. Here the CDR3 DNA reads TGTGCCAGCAGTTTAGGGACAGGAAGATCCTCTGGAAACACCATATATTTT.

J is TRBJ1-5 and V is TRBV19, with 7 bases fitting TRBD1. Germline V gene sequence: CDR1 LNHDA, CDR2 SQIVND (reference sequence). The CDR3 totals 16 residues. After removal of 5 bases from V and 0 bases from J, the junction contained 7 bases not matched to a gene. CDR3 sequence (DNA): TGTGCCAGTAGTGTACGGGACAGCCATAGCAATCAGCCCCAGCATTTT. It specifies CASSVRDSHSNQPQHF.

The CDR3 bases are TGTGCCAGCAGCCCCGGGACAGGGTACGACGAGCAGTACTTC. Protein: CASSPGTGYDEQYF. The V and J genes are TRBV7-9 and TRBJ2-7; TRBD1 aligns across 9 bases. CDR1 is SEHNR, CDR2 FQNEAQ, per germline (reference sequence). Losses at the gene ends were 5 bases for V and 5 bases for J; bases not matched to a gene: 7. The CDR3 runs to 14 residues.

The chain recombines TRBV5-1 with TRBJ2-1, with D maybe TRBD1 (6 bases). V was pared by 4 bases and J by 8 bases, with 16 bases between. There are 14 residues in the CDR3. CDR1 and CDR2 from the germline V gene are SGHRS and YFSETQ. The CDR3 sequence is CASSQGTPGHEQFF. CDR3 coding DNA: TGCGCCAGCAGCCAGGGGACACCGGGACATGAGCAGTTCTTC.

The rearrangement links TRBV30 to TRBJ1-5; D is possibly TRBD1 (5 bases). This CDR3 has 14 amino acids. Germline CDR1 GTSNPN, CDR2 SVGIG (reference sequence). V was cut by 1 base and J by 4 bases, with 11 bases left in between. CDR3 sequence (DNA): TGTGCCTGGAGTGAATTGACAGAGAATCAGCCCCAGCATTTT. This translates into CAWSELTENQPQHF.

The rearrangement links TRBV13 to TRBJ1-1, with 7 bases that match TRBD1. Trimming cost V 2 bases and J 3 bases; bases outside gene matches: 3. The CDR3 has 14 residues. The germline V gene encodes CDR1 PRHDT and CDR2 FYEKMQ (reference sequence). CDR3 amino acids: CASSLTQGDTEAFF. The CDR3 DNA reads TGTGCCAGCAGCTTAACGCAGGGGGACACTGAAGCTTTCTTT.

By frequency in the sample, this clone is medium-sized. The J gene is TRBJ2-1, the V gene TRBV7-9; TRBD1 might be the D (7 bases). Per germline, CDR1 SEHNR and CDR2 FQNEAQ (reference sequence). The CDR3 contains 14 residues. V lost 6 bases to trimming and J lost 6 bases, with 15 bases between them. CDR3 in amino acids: CASSLTRGANEQFF. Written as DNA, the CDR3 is TGTGCCAGCAGTCTTACCAGGGGGGCCAATGAGCAGTTCTTC.

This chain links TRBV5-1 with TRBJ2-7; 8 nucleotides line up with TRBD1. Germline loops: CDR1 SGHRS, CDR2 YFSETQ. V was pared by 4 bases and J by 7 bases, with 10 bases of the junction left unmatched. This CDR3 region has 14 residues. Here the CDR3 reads CASSPAQGGQEQYF. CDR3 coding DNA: TGCGCCAGCAGCCCTGCACAGGGGGGTCAGGAGCAGTACTTC.

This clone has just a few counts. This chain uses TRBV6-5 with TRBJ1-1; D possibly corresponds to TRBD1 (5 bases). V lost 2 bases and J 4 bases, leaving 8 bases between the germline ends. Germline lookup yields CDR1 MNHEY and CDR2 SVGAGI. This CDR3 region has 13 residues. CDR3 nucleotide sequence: TGTGCCAGCAGTTACGTGGGGGGCACTGAAGCTTTCTTT. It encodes CASSYVGGTEAFF.

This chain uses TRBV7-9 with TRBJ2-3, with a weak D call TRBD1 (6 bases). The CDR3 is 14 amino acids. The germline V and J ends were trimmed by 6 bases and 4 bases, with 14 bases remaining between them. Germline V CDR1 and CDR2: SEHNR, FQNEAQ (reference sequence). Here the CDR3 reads CASSTLDRADTQYF. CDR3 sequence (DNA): TGTGCCAGCAGTACTTTGGACAGAGCAGATACGCAGTATTTT.

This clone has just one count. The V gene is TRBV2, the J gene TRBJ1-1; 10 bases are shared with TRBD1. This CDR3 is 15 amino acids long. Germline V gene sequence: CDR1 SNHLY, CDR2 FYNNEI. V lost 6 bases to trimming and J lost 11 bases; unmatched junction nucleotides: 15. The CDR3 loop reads CASRDDRGRIYYAFF. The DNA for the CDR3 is TGTGCCAGCAGGGACGACAGGGGGCGAATCTACTACGCTTTCTTT.

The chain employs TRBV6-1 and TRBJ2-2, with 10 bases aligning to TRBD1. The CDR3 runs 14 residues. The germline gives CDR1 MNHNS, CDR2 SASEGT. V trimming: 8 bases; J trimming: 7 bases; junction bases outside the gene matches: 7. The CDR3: CASETGGVGGELFF. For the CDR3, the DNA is TGTGCCAGCGAGACAGGGGGCGTCGGCGGGGAGCTGTTTTTT.

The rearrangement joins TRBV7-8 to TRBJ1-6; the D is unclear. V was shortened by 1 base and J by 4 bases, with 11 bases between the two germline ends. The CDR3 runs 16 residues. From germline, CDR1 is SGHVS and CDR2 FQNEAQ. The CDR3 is CASSLDLRGYNSPLHF. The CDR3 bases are TGTGCCAGCAGCTTAGATCTCCGGGGTTATAATTCACCCCTCCACTTT. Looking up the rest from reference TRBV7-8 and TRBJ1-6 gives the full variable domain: GAGVSQSPRYKVAKRGQDVALRCDPISGHVSLFWYQQALGQGPEFLTYFQNEAQLDKSGLPSDRFFAERPEGSVSTLKIQRTQQEDSAVYLCASSLDLRGYNSPLHFGNGTRLTVT.

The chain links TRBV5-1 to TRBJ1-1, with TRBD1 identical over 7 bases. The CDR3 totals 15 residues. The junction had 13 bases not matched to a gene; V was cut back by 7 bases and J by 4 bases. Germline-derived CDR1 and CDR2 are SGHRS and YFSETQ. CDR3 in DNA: TGCGCCAGCGGATCGACAGGGCTTTTAGGCACTGAAGCTTTCTTT. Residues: CASGSTGLLGTEAFF.

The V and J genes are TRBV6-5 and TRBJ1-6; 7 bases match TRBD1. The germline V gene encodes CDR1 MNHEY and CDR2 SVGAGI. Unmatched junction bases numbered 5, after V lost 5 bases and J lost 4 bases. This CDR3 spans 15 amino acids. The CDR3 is CASSPRDRYNSPLHF. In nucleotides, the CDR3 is TGTGCCAGCAGTCCCCGGGACAGATATAATTCACCCCTCCACTTT.

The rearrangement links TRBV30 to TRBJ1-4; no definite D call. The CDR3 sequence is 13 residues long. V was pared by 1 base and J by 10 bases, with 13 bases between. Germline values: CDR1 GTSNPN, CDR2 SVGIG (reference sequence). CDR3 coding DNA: TGTGCCTGGAGTGGTCAGGAAGGTGGAAAACTGTTTTTT. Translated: CAWSGQEGGKLFF.

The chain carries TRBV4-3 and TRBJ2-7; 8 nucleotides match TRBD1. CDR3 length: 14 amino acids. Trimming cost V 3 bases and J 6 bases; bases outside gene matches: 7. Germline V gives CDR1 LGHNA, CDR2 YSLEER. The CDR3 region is CASSQGTGLIEQYF. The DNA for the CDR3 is TGCGCCAGCAGCCAGGGGACAGGTCTGATCGAGCAGTACTTC.

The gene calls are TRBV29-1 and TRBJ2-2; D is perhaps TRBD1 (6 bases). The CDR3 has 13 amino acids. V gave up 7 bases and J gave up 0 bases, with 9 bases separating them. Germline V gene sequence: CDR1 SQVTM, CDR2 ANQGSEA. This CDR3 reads CSAQGSNTGELFF. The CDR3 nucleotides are TGCAGCGCTCAGGGGTCGAACACCGGGGAGCTGTTTTTT.

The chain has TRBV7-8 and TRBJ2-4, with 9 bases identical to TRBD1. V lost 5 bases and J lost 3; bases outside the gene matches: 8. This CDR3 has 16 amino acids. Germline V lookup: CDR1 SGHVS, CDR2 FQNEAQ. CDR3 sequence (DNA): TGTGCCAGCAGCCCGAGGACAGGGGTAGTCAAAAACATTCAGTACTTC. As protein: CASSPRTGVVKNIQYF.

The CDR3 is CASSYLEKLFF. The CDR3 bases are TGTGCCAGCAGTTACCTTGAAAAACTGTTTTTT. The V gene is TRBV6-6, the J gene TRBJ1-4; no definite D call. Germline CDR1 reads MNHNY; CDR2 reads SVGAGI (reference sequence). Trimming took off 2 bases at V and 7 bases at J, with 2 bases between the two ends. This CDR3 is 11 amino acids long.

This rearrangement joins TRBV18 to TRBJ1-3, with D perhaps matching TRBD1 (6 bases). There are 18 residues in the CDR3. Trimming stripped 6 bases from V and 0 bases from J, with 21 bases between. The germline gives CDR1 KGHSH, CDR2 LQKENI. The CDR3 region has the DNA TGTGCCAGCTCGCGGATGGGGACGGACAGAGTCTCTGGAAACACCATATATTTT. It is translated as CASSRMGTDRVSGNTIYF.

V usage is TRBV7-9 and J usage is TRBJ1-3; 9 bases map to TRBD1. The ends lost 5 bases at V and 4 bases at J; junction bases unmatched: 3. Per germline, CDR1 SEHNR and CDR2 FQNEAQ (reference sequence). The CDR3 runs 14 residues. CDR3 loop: CASSGQGSGNTIYF. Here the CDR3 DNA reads TGTGCCAGCAGCGGACAGGGGAGCGGAAACACCATATATTTT.

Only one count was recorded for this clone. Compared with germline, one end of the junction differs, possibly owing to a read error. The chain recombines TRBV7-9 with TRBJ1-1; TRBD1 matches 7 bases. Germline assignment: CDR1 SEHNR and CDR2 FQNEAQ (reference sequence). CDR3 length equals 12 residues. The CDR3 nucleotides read TGTTCCAGCAGCTTAGACAGGGTTGAAGCTTTCTTT. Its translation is CSSSLDRVEAFF. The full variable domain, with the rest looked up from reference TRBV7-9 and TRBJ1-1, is DTGVSQNPRHKITKRGQNVTFRCDPISEHNRLYWYRQTLGQGPEFLTYFQNEAQLEKSRLLSDRFSAERPKGSFSTLEIQRTEQGDSAMYLCSSSLDRVEAFFGQGTRLTVV.